This is a list of T cell receptor beta chains from one sample in a study of glioma-infiltrating T cells after dendritic cell vaccination. Using immunoSEQ multiplex PCR, the repertoire was profiled, and TCRdb retains in-frame clones only, with some absent. The sample has roughly 70,000 clones, roughly 87% seen once. Sample: blood, taken before dendritic cell vaccination. These TCRs come from a human donor with glioblastoma. Both conserved end residues are part of each CDR3. D genes are given only for firm matches. Size is omitted from some rows. Given values are once, few, many or a class for expanded clones.

J	V	D	size	DNA	CDR3
TRBJ2-1	TRBV5-6	.	.	TGTGCCAGCAGCTCGGTCTTAGACTCCTACAATGAGCAGTTCTTC	CASSSVLDSYNEQFF
TRBJ1-3	TRBV11-3	.	.	TGTGCCAGCAGCCAAAGGAGTTCTGGAAACACCATATATTTT	CASSQRSSGNTIYF
TRBJ2-7	TRBV5-6	.	.	TGTGCCAGCAGCTTGGCCGTTCAGGGGCTCCACGAGCAGTACTTC	CASSLAVQGLHEQYF
TRBJ1-2	TRBV6-5	.	.	TGTGCCAGCAGTTACTCGAGCAGGGGCTATGGCTACACCTTC	CASSYSSRGYGYTF
TRBJ1-1	TRBV5-4	.	once	TGTGCCAGCAGCTACGGACAAGACATGAACACTGAAGCTTTCTTT	CASSYGQDMNTEAFF
TRBJ2-1	TRBV2	.	.	TGTGCCAGCAGCATGGGACAACCAATGGGGGATGAGCAGTTCTTC	CASSMGQPMGDEQFF
TRBJ2-2	TRBV5-1	.	.	TGCGCCAGCAGCTCCAACACACCGTACACCGGGGAGCTGTTTTTT	CASSSNTPYTGELFF
TRBJ2-1	TRBV2	TRBD2	.	TGTGCCAGTACTAAGGGACTAGCGGGAGCTGGTGAGCAGTTCTTC	CASTKGLAGAGEQFF
TRBJ1-2	TRBV7-8	.	.	TGTGCCAGCAGCTTAGAAGGAGCTAACTATGGCTACACCTTC	CASSLEGANYGYTF
TRBJ1-5	TRBV2	.	.	TGTGCCACCTCGGCCGGGGGTCCTTATAGCAATCAGCCCCAGCATTTT	CATSAGGPYSNQPQHF
TRBJ1-2	TRBV9	.	.	TGTGCCAGCAGCGTAGCTCTGGACCATCCAACTAGGGGCTACACCTTC	CASSVALDHPTRGYTF
TRBJ1-1	TRBV13	.	once	TGTGCCAGCCCCCGTCAGGAGAACACTGAAGCTTTCTTT	CASPRQENTEAFF
TRBJ2-1	TRBV5-1	.	.	TGCGCCAGCAGCGCCGTGTATGGTAGCTCCTACAATGAGCAGTTCTTC	CASSAVYGSSYNEQFF
TRBJ1-2	TRBV5-1	TRBD1	once	TGCGCCAGCAGCCCGGCGGGACAGGGACGCTATGGCTACACCTTC	CASSPAGQGRYGYTF
TRBJ2-1	TRBV5-1	TRBD2	.	TGCGCCAGCAGCAAGACCGGGACTACCTACAATGAGCAGTTCTTC	CASSKTGTTYNEQFF
TRBJ1-2	TRBV11-2	.	.	TGTGCCAGCAGCTCTACCGGGACTTACGGCTATGGCTACACCTTC	CASSSTGTYGYGYTF
TRBJ1-2	TRBV6-6	TRBD1	.	TGTGCCAGCAGACAGGGGGCCTATGGCTACACCTTC	CASRQGAYGYTF
TRBJ1-5	TRBV19	.	.	TGTGCCAGTAGTATTGGTTACTCCTCCGGGTATAGCAATCAGCCCCAGCATTTT	CASSIGYSSGYSNQPQHF
TRBJ2-1	TRBV2	.	.	TGTGCCAGCACCTGGGCGGGCAATGAGCAGTTCTTC	CASTWAGNEQFF
TRBJ2-3	TRBV10-3	TRBD1	.	TGTGCCATCAGCTCACAGGGGTATGGCACAGATACGCAGTATTTT	CAISSQGYGTDTQYF
TRBJ2-2	TRBV5-6	TRBD1	.	TGTGCCAGCAGTACAGGGGAAACCACCGGGGAGCTGTTTTTT	CASSTGETTGELFF
TRBJ2-3	TRBV2	TRBD1	.	TGTGCCAGCAGGGAGAGACAGGGGGCCCTCACCACCCTGATCACAGATACGCAGTATTTT	CASRERQGALTTLITDTQYF
TRBJ1-5	TRBV28	TRBD1	.	TGTGCCAGCAAACAGGGGCTGAACAGCAATCAGCCCCAGCATTTT	CASKQGLNSNQPQHF
TRBJ1-6	TRBV6-1	.	medium-sized	TGTGCCAGCAGTGAAGCCGCACCCCTCCACTTT	CASSEAAPLHF
TRBJ1-2	TRBV10-3	.	.	TGTGCCATCAGTGACCCGGACAGCCACTATGGCTACACCTTC	CAISDPDSHYGYTF
TRBJ2-3	TRBV11-3	TRBD2	.	TGTGCCAGCAGCCCTCTAGCGGGAGTGGGTACAGATACGCAGTATTTT	CASSPLAGVGTDTQYF
TRBJ1-5	TRBV6-1	TRBD1	.	TGTGCCAGCTTATCAGGGGGCGCAGGGCAGCCCCAGCATTTT	CASLSGGAGQPQHF
TRBJ1-4	TRBV25-1	.	.	TGTGCCAGCAGTAGACAGGTAGGATTCGAAAAACTGTTTTTT	CASSRQVGFEKLFF
TRBJ2-5	TRBV4-1	TRBD2	.	TGCGCCAGCAGCCAAGATTTGGGGCTAGCGGGAGGGCAAGAGACCCAGTACTTC	CASSQDLGLAGGQETQYF
TRBJ1-3	TRBV6-5	TRBD1	.	TGTGCCAGCAGATCACCGGGACAGAATCGAAACACCATATATTTT	CASRSPGQNRNTIYF
TRBJ2-1	TRBV10-3	.	.	TGTGCCATCGGGGAACAGGGAGAGGATCTCTCCTACAATGGGCAGTTCTTC	CAIGEQGEDLSYNGQFF
TRBJ2-2	TRBV5-1	TRBD2	.	TGCGCCAGCAGCCGCGGGACTAGTAACACCGGGGAGCTGTTTTTT	CASSRGTSNTGELFF
TRBJ1-4	TRBV5-1	.	.	TGCGCCAGCAGCTTGATGGGAGCAACTAATGAAAAACTGTTTTTT	CASSLMGATNEKLFF
TRBJ2-7	TRBV12-2	.	.	TGTGCAAGTCGCTTAGAGGGGGCCACCGACTACGAGCAGTACTTC	CASRLEGATDYEQYF
TRBJ2-2	TRBV5-1	TRBD2	.	TGCGCCAGCAGCTTTGGTGATAGCGGGAGAGCCGGGGAGCTGTTTTTT	CASSFGDSGRAGELFF